This entry lists 24 T cell receptor beta chains sequenced from one sample in a study of technical replicates of blood from a handful of donors (dated by TCRdb to the late 2010s). Library generation was performed with the immunoSEQ multiplex PCR assay. TCRdb took this table from immuneACCESS and kept in-frame rearrangements with V and J called. Such tables lack part of the clones; where checked against another copy, unresolved V genes explain under half of the gap, and the rest is unexplained. This sample is represented by roughly 60,000 clones; 75% to 90% of them were singletons. About 4.8% of the sample is in the top ten clones. Sequenced material: PBMCs. All receptors come from a human donor in good health. Some clones in this sample may be carry-over from other donors' samples.

The rearrangement joins TRBV6-5 to TRBJ2-7; possibly TRBD2 for D (6 bases). Trimming removed 3 bases from V and 3 bases from J, with 12 bases in between. From germline, CDR1 is MNHEY and CDR2 SVGAGI. This CDR3 has 14 amino acids. CDR3 bases: TGTGCCAGCAGTTATTCGCTCGGGGGCTACGAGCAGTACTTC. Translating it yields CASSYSLGGYEQYF.

The chain couples TRBV4-3 to TRBJ1-1; the D gene is possibly TRBD1 (5 bases). Trimming stripped 0 bases from V and 9 bases from J, with 17 bases between. Germline V gene sequence: CDR1 LGHNA, CDR2 YSLEER. There are 15 residues in the CDR3. CDR3 in amino acids: CASSQEWDVGTKAFF. The DNA of the CDR3 is TGCGCCAGCAGCCAAGAATGGGATGTAGGGACTAAAGCTTTCTTT.

Here the CDR3 DNA reads TGTGCCAGCAGCCTGACAGGGCCGCGGAGCTCTGGAAACACCATATATTTT. Translation: CASSLTGPRSSGNTIYF. This rearrangement joins TRBV7-2 to TRBJ1-3; TRBD1 matches 7 bases. This CDR3 region has 17 residues. Germline CDR1 is SGHTA and CDR2 is FQGNSA. The ends lost 5 bases at V and 0 bases at J; junction bases unmatched: 10.

This clone showed up just once. The V and J genes are TRBV7-3 and TRBJ2-1; 8 bases agree with TRBD2. The CDR3 totals 15 residues. J gave up 8 bases and V 0 bases, and 6 bases lay outside the gene matches. Germline V CDR1 and CDR2: SGHTA, FQGTGA. CDR3 residues: CASSLTPGGVDEQFF. CDR3 DNA: TGTGCCAGCAGCTTAACCCCGGGGGGGGTCGATGAGCAGTTCTTC.

V usage is TRBV9 and J usage is TRBJ2-2, with 8 bases lining up with TRBD2. This CDR3 is built from 15 residues. J was trimmed by 8 bases and V by 0 bases; bases with no gene match: 6. Germline V gene sequence: CDR1 SGDLS, CDR2 YYNGEE. Here the CDR3 reads CASSVAGGPSGELFF. CDR3 coding DNA: TGTGCCAGCAGCGTAGCGGGAGGGCCCTCGGGGGAGCTGTTTTTT.

V gene TRBV2 combines with J gene TRBJ1-5, with unresolved D. V gave up 5 bases and J gave up 0 bases, with 5 bases separating them. Germline assignment: CDR1 SNHLY and CDR2 FYNNEI. This CDR3 is built from 13 residues. CDR3: CASSLDSNQPQHF. The CDR3 bases are TGTGCCAGCAGTTTAGATAGCAATCAGCCCCAGCATTTT.

The chain uses TRBV30 and TRBJ2-2; a weak D match, TRBD2 (5 bases). V was trimmed by 5 bases and J by 8 bases, leaving 12 bases between them. CDR3 length: 12 amino acids. Germline CDR1 and CDR2: GTSNPN and SVGIG (reference sequence). The CDR3 DNA sequence: TGTGCCTGGTTCAAAGGGAGAGGGGAGCTGTTTTTT. This encodes CAWFKGRGELFF. Looking up the rest from reference TRBV30 and TRBJ2-2 gives the full variable domain: SQTIHQWPATLVQPVGSPLSLECTVEGTSNPNLYWYRQAAGRGLQLLFYSVGIGQISSEVPQNLSASRPQDRQFILSSKKLLLSDSGFYLCAWFKGRGELFFGEGSRLTVL.

The CDR3 reads CASSFLGQGGEQYF. The CDR3 DNA reads TGTGCCAGCAGTTTTTTGGGACAGGGGGGAGAGCAGTACTTC. V usage is TRBV6-6 and J usage is TRBJ2-7; TRBD1 matches 11 bases. The CDR3 runs to 14 residues. Germline V lookup: CDR1 MNHNY, CDR2 SVGAGI (reference sequence). The ends lost 4 bases at V and 7 bases at J; junction bases unmatched: 6.

This clone was observed once. This chain joins TRBV7-9 and TRBJ2-5; tentatively, D is TRBD1 (6 bases). This CDR3 is 16 amino acids long. CDR1 is SEHNR and CDR2 is FQNEAQ in the germline V gene (reference sequence). Trimming removed 3 bases from V and 2 bases from J, with 16 bases in between. CDR3 DNA sequence: TGTGCCAGCAGCTTCTCCTGGACAGCCCAGCAAGAGACCCAGTACTTC. Translation: CASSFSWTAQQETQYF. The full variable domain, in which reference TRBV7-9 and TRBJ2-5 provide the parts outside the CDR3, is DTGVSQNPRHKITKRGQNVTFRCDPISEHNRLYWYRQTLGQGPEFLTYFQNEAQLEKSRLLSDRFSAERPKGSFSTLEIQRTEQGDSAMYLCASSFSWTAQQETQYFGPGTRLLVL.

The chain carries TRBV10-3 and TRBJ2-2; D not certain. V was pared by 5 bases and J by 2 bases, with 3 bases between. The CDR3 extends over 12 amino acids. CDR1 is ENHRY, CDR2 SYGVKD, per germline. This CDR3 reads CAISRNTGELFF. DNA for the CDR3: TGTGCCATCAGTCGTAACACCGGGGAGCTGTTTTTT.

This rearrangement joins TRBV5-1 to TRBJ2-5, with 8 nucleotides matching TRBD1. V was clipped by 7 bases and J by 5 bases; unmatched bases: 4. The germline gives CDR1 SGHRS, CDR2 YFSETQ. CDR3 length: 12 amino acids. Here the CDR3 DNA reads TGCGCCAGCGGACAGGGCTTGGAGACCCAGTACTTC. As protein: CASGQGLETQYF.

The chain joins TRBV9 to TRBJ2-3; the D gene is possibly TRBD2 (6 bases). This CDR3 spans 14 amino acids. Per the germline V gene, CDR1 is SGDLS and CDR2 is YYNGEE. V was clipped by 2 bases and J by 2 bases, with 9 bases between them. CDR3 nucleotides: TGTGCCAGCAGCGTTTCGGGGGTCACAGATACGCAGTATTTT. Translated: CASSVSGVTDTQYF.

The chain links TRBV4-2 to TRBJ2-7; 9 bases match TRBD1. V dropped 5 bases and J dropped 0; count of bases not matched to a gene: 5. CDR1 is LGHNA, CDR2 YNFKEQ, per germline. The CDR3 has 15 residues. CDR3 bases: TGTGCCAGCAGCTCAGGACAGGGGCACTCCTACGAGCAGTACTTC. Translated, it gives CASSSGQGHSYEQYF.

CDR3 nucleotides: TGCGCCAGCAGCTACCTAGCGGGGGAAGAGACCCAGTACTTC. It codes for CASSYLAGEETQYF. V usage is TRBV5-1 and J usage is TRBJ2-5; 10 bases are a match to TRBD2. The germline CDR1 and CDR2 sequences are SGHRS and YFSETQ. V was clipped by 3 bases and J by 3 bases; unmatched bases: 2. The CDR3 consists of 14 residues.

This chain links TRBV18 with TRBJ1-2, with 7 nucleotides matching TRBD1. Per the germline V gene, CDR1 is KGHSH and CDR2 is LQKENI. Germline trimming cut 5 bases from V and 4 bases from J; bases unmatched to any gene: 7. The CDR3 totals 14 residues. CDR3 DNA sequence: TGTGCCAGCTCAGCTACCGGGACAGTCTATGGCTACACCTTC. Amino acids: CASSATGTVYGYTF.

The chain has TRBV4-3 and TRBJ2-7, with 10 bases lining up with TRBD2. This CDR3 is built from 15 residues. The germline V gene encodes CDR1 LGHNA and CDR2 YSLEER. J was trimmed by 4 bases and V by 0 bases; bases with no gene match: 3. The CDR3 DNA reads as TGCGCCAGCAGCCAAGATCCAGCGGGAGGGTACGAGCAGTACTTC. Translating gives CASSQDPAGGYEQYF.

The V gene is TRBV19, the J gene TRBJ2-7, with 9 bases identical to TRBD1. CDR3 length equals 14 residues. V lost 3 bases to trimming and J lost 1 base; unmatched junction nucleotides: 1. The germline gives CDR1 LNHDA, CDR2 SQIVND (reference sequence). The CDR3 DNA follows: TGTGCCAGTAGTATGGGACAGGGTTCCTACGAGCAGTACTTC. Residues: CASSMGQGSYEQYF.

The V and J genes are TRBV15 and TRBJ2-3; 8 bases agree with TRBD2. Germline trimming cut 0 bases from V and 5 bases from J; bases unmatched to any gene: 4. CDR3 length: 15 residues. Germline CDR1 reads LNHNV; CDR2 reads YYDKDF (reference sequence). The CDR3 DNA reads TGTGCCACCAGCAGAGATCAAGCGGGGGAAGATACGCAGTATTTT. It translates to CATSRDQAGEDTQYF.

The chain employs TRBV19 and TRBJ1-1; D not resolved. Trimming cost V 2 bases and J 3 bases, with 10 bases left between them. The CDR3 has 14 residues. Germline CDR1 reads LNHDA; CDR2 reads SQIVND (reference sequence). The CDR3 region is CASSISRAHTEAFF. The CDR3 coding sequence is TGTGCCAGTAGTATATCCCGAGCCCACACTGAAGCTTTCTTT.

The CDR3 region is CASSGGIPSYNEQFF. CDR3 sequence (DNA): TGTGCCAGCTCGGGCGGGATCCCATCCTACAATGAGCAGTTCTTC. V usage is TRBV18 and J usage is TRBJ2-1, with D maybe TRBD2 (6 bases). The CDR3 loop spans 15 amino acids. Germline V lookup: CDR1 KGHSH, CDR2 LQKENI. The ends were cut back, 6 bases at V and 1 base at J, with 13 bases in the middle. Full variable domain (outside the CDR3, taken from reference TRBV18 and TRBJ2-1): NAGVMQNPRHLVRRRGQEARLRCSPMKGHSHVYWYRQLPEEGLKFMVYLQKENIIDESGMPKERFSAEFPKEGPSILRIQQVVRGDSAAYFCASSGGIPSYNEQFFGPGTRLTVL.

This sequence joins TRBV28 and TRBJ1-2, with no clear D. Between the trimmed V and J ends, which lost 6 bases and 3 bases, there was a span of 17 bases. The CDR3 has 15 residues. Germline V CDR1 and CDR2: MDHEN, SYDVKM. This chain's CDR3 is CASSSTPGGHYGYTF. As DNA, the CDR3 is TGTGCCAGCAGCTCCACCCCCGGCGGTCACTATGGCTACACCTTC.

This chain connects TRBV5-1 to TRBJ2-1; 12 nucleotides match TRBD2. The length of the CDR3 is 15 residues. Trimming at V came to 1 base and at J to 7 bases, leaving 3 bases not matched to a gene. Germline V gene lookup returns CDR1 SGHRS and CDR2 YFSETQ. CDR3 amino acids: CASSLRLAGENEQFF. As DNA, the CDR3 is TGCGCCAGCAGCTTGAGACTAGCGGGAGAGAATGAGCAGTTCTTC.

This chain uses TRBV18 with TRBJ1-1; possibly TRBD1 for D (5 bases). Germline lookup yields CDR1 KGHSH and CDR2 LQKENI. Trimming cost V 3 bases and J 4 bases, with 12 bases left between them. The CDR3 spans 14 residues. The CDR3 DNA reads TGTGCCAGCTCACCTTCGAGGGGAGGCACTGAAGCTTTCTTT. It codes for CASSPSRGGTEAFF.

The chain links TRBV11-1 to TRBJ2-5, with TRBD2 as a possible D gene (7 bases). CDR1 and CDR2 (germline): SGHAT, FQDESV (reference sequence). Trimming took 5 bases from V and 1 from J, leaving 17 bases between them. The CDR3 is made up of 16 amino acids. The CDR3 DNA follows: TGTGCCAGCAGCCCCGACAGGTGGGGGGGCCAAGAGACCCAGTACTTC. Protein sequence: CASSPDRWGGQETQYF.